The 20 T cell receptor beta chains listed next were all sequenced from one sample in a study of cytomegalovirus exposure and HLA in healthy donors. TCRdb keeps only in-frame clones here, not all; method: immunoSEQ multiplex PCR. This sample has tens of thousands of clones, with nearly 98% found just once. The sample comprised PBMCs. The receptors derive from a woman younger than 35 in good health and CMV-seropositive.

CDR3 loop: CASSLDFYGYTF. DNA of the CDR3: TGTGCCAGCAGCTTGGACTTCTATGGCTACACCTTC. This chain links TRBV5-6 with TRBJ1-2, with no clear D. Trimming stripped 0 bases from V and 4 bases from J, with 4 bases between. The CDR3 consists of 12 residues. Germline V gives CDR1 SGHDT, CDR2 YYEEEE.

This sequence joins TRBV11-1 and TRBJ2-3; 13 bases agree with TRBD2. The CDR3 is 15 residues long. Trimming took 4 bases from V and 4 from J; bases not matched to a gene: 2. Germline values: CDR1 SGHAT, CDR2 FQDESV (reference sequence). CDR3 residues: CASSSGLAGADTQYF. The CDR3 DNA sequence: TGTGCCAGCAGCTCCGGACTAGCGGGAGCAGATACGCAGTATTTT. The variable domain in full, completed from reference TRBV11-1 and TRBJ2-3, reads EAEVAQSPRYKITEKSQAVAFWCDPISGHATLYWYRQILGQGPELLVQFQDESVVDDSQLPKDRFSAERLKGVDSTLKIQPAELGDSAMYLCASSSGLAGADTQYFGPGTRLTVL.

This chain links TRBV19 with TRBJ2-3; 11 nucleotides match TRBD1. This CDR3 spans 15 amino acids. The germline V gene encodes CDR1 LNHDA and CDR2 SQIVND (reference sequence). Trimming took 5 bases from V and 3 from J; bases not matched to a gene: 4. The CDR3 sequence: CASSPRDRGTDTQYF. CDR3 DNA sequence: TGTGCCAGTAGTCCCCGGGACAGGGGGACAGATACGCAGTATTTT.

V gene TRBV27 combines with J gene TRBJ2-7; 7 positions match TRBD2. The germline V gene encodes CDR1 MNHEY and CDR2 SMNVEV (reference sequence). The J segment lost 8 bases and the V segment lost 6 bases, leaving 4 bases of the junction unmatched. The CDR3 is 11 amino acids. The CDR3 loop reads CASSSGGQQYF. The CDR3 DNA reads as TGTGCCAGCAGCTCGGGGGGACAGCAGTACTTC.

V is TRBV9 and J is TRBJ1-1, with D possibly being TRBD1 (5 bases). CDR3 length equals 15 residues. V lost 0 bases and J lost 0, with 9 bases in between. CDR1 is SGDLS, CDR2 YYNGEE, per germline. Written as DNA, the CDR3 is TGTGCCAGCAGCGTAGATCCGGGGGTGAACACTGAAGCTTTCTTT. It codes for CASSVDPGVNTEAFF.

The chain combines TRBV11-2 with TRBJ1-1; D not certain. The CDR3 is 14 amino acids. Between the trimmed V and J ends, which lost 3 bases and 1 base, there was a span of 9 bases. Germline loops: CDR1 SGHAT, CDR2 FQNNGV. The CDR3 coding sequence is TGTGCCAGCAGCTTGCCTTACAAGAACACTGAAGCTTTCTTT. Encoded protein: CASSLPYKNTEAFF.

The chain employs TRBV9 and TRBJ2-1; D perhaps matches TRBD1 (5 bases). The CDR3 is made up of 16 amino acids. CDR1 is SGDLS, CDR2 YYNGEE, per germline. Trimming left V 0 bases short and J 9 bases short, with 19 bases between. CDR3: CASSVDSSLGVGEQFF. The CDR3, as DNA: TGTGCCAGCAGCGTAGATAGTAGCCTAGGGGTAGGTGAGCAGTTCTTC.

This rearrangement joins TRBV2 to TRBJ1-3; possible D gene TRBD1, 6 bases. Trimming stripped 5 bases from V and 4 bases from J, with 15 bases between. Germline assignment: CDR1 SNHLY and CDR2 FYNNEI. The CDR3 spans 15 residues. The CDR3 bases are TGTGCCAGCAGTAGCTCCGGGACACTAGGAAACACCATATATTTT. Its translation: CASSSSGTLGNTIYF.

The chain links TRBV5-6 to TRBJ2-1, with D possibly being TRBD2 (7 bases). Germline V gene lookup returns CDR1 SGHDT and CDR2 YYEEEE. CDR3 length: 14 amino acids. V gave up 0 bases and J gave up 8 bases, with 12 bases separating them. This CDR3 reads CASSLGGGVDEQFF. CDR3 bases: TGTGCCAGCAGCTTGGGAGGGGGGGTCGATGAGCAGTTCTTC.

This clone was seen once. The CDR3 coding sequence is TGTGCCAGCAGTTTGGACAGTTATGGCTATGGCTACACCTTC. Its protein is CASSLDSYGYGYTF. This chain connects TRBV11-2 to TRBJ1-2; a weak D match, TRBD1 (6 bases). Per germline, CDR1 SGHAT and CDR2 FQNNGV. The CDR3 runs 14 residues. The ends were cut back, 6 bases at V and 4 bases at J, with 15 bases in the middle. The whole variable domain, filled in from reference TRBV11-2 and TRBJ1-2, reads EAGVAQSPRYKIIEKRQSVAFWCNPISGHATLYWYQQILGQGPKLLIQFQNNGVVDDSQLPKDRFSAERLKGVDSTLKIQPAKLEDSAVYLCASSLDSYGYGYTFGSGTRLTVV.

This chain uses TRBV19 with TRBJ2-5, with TRBD2 matching 11 bases. The J call may be faulty, since TRBJ2-7 better matches the DNA end. The CDR3 sequence is 16 residues long. Germline CDR1 and CDR2: LNHDA and SQIVND (reference sequence). The CDR3 DNA sequence: TGTGCCAGTAGTTCCATAGGGACTAGCGGACCGTACGAGCAGTACTTC. Amino acid sequence: CASSSIGTSGPYEQYF.

J is TRBJ1-1 and V is TRBV29-1; unclear D gene. Trimming cost V 7 bases and J 4 bases, with 16 bases left between them. This CDR3 has 13 amino acids. CDR1 and CDR2 (germline): SQVTM, ANQGSEA. CDR3 sequence reads: CSAPEPRGTEAFF. CDR3 DNA: TGCAGCGCCCCGGAACCTCGGGGCACTGAAGCTTTCTTT.

The chain combines TRBV11-3 with TRBJ2-1; 13 bases map to TRBD2. Per the germline V gene, CDR1 is SGHNT and CDR2 is YENEEA. The CDR3 runs 17 residues. V shed 5 bases, J shed 8 bases, and the junction held 12 bases outside the gene matches. The chain's CDR3 is CASSTLSGTSGIDEQFF. CDR3 nucleotide sequence: TGTGCCAGCAGCACTTTATCCGGGACTAGCGGGATTGATGAGCAGTTCTTC. Complete variable domain (other parts from reference TRBV11-3 and TRBJ2-1): EAGVVQSPRYKIIEKKQPVAFWCNPISGHNTLYWYLQNLGQGPELLIRYENEEAVDDSQLPKDRFSAERLKGVDSTLKIQPAELGDSAVYLCASSTLSGTSGIDEQFFGPGTRLTVL.

The rearrangement uses TRBV28 and TRBJ2-1, with D possibly being TRBD1 (5 bases). Germline V lookup: CDR1 MDHEN, CDR2 SYDVKM. CDR3 size: 16 residues. Trimming removed 2 bases from V and 0 bases from J, with 11 bases in between. CDR3 sequence: CASSLATVPSYNEQFF. The CDR3 region has the DNA TGTGCCAGCAGTTTAGCGACAGTGCCCTCCTACAATGAGCAGTTCTTC.

The V gene is TRBV4-1, the J gene TRBJ2-7; TRBD1 aligns across 9 bases. This CDR3 has 18 amino acids. Germline assignment: CDR1 MGHRA and CDR2 YSYEKL. The V segment lost 0 bases and the J segment 4 bases; nucleotides outside the gene matches: 13. The CDR3 DNA reads TGCGCCAGCAGCCAAGAATCGCTAGTGAACAGGGGGCCGTACGAGCAGTACTTC. Amino acids: CASSQESLVNRGPYEQYF.

This chain connects TRBV30 to TRBJ2-7; 9 positions match TRBD2. The V gene's germline CDR1 is GTSNPN and CDR2 SVGIG (reference sequence). CDR3 size: 12 residues. After removal of 8 bases from V and 4 bases from J, the junction contained 6 bases not matched to a gene. The CDR3 region has the DNA TGTGCCGGAAGCGGGGGGACTTACGAGCAGTACTTC. This codes for CAGSGGTYEQYF.

This chain links TRBV7-8 with TRBJ1-1; D is undetermined. V lost 2 bases and J 1 base, leaving 5 bases between the germline ends. The CDR3 runs 13 residues. Germline V gene lookup returns CDR1 SGHVS and CDR2 FQNEAQ. The chain's CDR3 is CASSLSWNTEAFF. CDR3 sequence (DNA): TGTGCCAGCAGCTTATCGTGGAACACTGAAGCTTTCTTT.

CDR3 DNA: TGCAGTGCCGACAGGGATACGCAGTATTTT. Residues: CSADRDTQYF. The rearrangement joins TRBV20-1 to TRBJ2-3, with D possibly being TRBD1 (6 bases). Germline V gives CDR1 DFQATT, CDR2 SNEGSKA (reference sequence). V was trimmed by 6 bases and J by 6 bases, leaving 7 bases between them. This CDR3 has 10 residues.

The genes are TRBV25-1 and TRBJ2-5, with D maybe TRBD2 (7 bases). Germline V gene sequence: CDR1 MGHDK, CDR2 SYGVNS. With 7 bases removed from V and 1 base from J, the gap between germline ends came to 19 bases. This CDR3 has 16 residues. CDR3 sequence reads: CASKGGGGPFQETQYF. The CDR3 region has the DNA TGTGCCAGCAAGGGGGGAGGGGGACCCTTCCAAGAGACCCAGTACTTC.

This clone has a single count. The chain recombines TRBV10-3 with TRBJ2-2; the D gene is possibly TRBD1 (5 bases). CDR1 ENHRY and CDR2 SYGVKD come from the germline V gene. Deletions cut 5 bases from V and 3 bases from J, with 10 bases between. The CDR3 spans 14 residues. The CDR3 loop reads CAISSQGYTGELFF. The CDR3 coding sequence is TGTGCCATCAGTAGTCAGGGATACACCGGGGAGCTGTTTTTT.